This T cell receptor (beta chain) was sequenced during a study of blood T cell repertoires in COVID-19. Across the study: Spain, Italy and the United States supplied samples that represented acute and convalescent COVID-19. T cells, B-cell-depleted T cells, or PBMCs supplied cDNA or gDNA.

CDR1 is SNHLY, CDR2 FYNNEI, per germline. V lost 8 bases to trimming and J lost 5 bases, with 15 bases between them. This CDR3 comprises 13 residues. Original data processing: Estimates of nucleated cell counts were drawn from the amplification of reference gene primers. Some clones are missing from TCRdb's copy, which holds only in-frame ones; the method was immunoSEQ multiplex PCR. For V, J and clone size, that table is used; D and trimming come from the DNA. The sample has approximately 300,000 clones, roughly 89% seen once. The chain uses TRBV2 and TRBJ1-2; D is ambiguous. The sample was peripheral blood. This clonotype originated in a man between 35 and 55 years old with acute or convalescent COVID-19. This chain's CDR3 is CASGGAAVYGYTF. DNA for the CDR3: TGTGCCAGCGGCGGCGCGGCGGTTTATGGCTACACCTTC.